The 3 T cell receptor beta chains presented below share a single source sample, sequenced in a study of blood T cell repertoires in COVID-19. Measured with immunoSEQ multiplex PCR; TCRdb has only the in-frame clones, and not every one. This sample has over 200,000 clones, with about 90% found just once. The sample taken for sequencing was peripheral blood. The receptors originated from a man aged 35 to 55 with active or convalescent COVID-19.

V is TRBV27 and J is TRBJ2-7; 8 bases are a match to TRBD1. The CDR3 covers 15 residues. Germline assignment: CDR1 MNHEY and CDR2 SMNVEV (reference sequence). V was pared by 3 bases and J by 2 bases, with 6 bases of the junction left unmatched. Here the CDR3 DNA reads TGTGCCAGCAGTTTGAGGCAGGGGGCCCCCTACGAGCAGTACTTC. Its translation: CASSLRQGAPYEQYF.

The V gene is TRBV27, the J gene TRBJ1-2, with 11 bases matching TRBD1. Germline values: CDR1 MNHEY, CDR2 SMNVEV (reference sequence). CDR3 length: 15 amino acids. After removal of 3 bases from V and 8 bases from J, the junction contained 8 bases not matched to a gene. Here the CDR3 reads CASSFQDRGLEGYTF. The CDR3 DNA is TGTGCCAGCAGTTTTCAGGACAGGGGGCTGGAGGGCTACACCTTC.

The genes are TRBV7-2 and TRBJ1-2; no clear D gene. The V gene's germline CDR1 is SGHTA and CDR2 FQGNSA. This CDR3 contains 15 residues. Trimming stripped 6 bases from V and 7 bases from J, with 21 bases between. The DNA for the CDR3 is TGTGCCAGCAGGTTGGATGCGGGGATCTGGGGTGGCTACACCTTC. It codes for CASRLDAGIWGGYTF.